The 10 T cell receptor beta chains below were found in one sample sequenced in a study of beta chain features in type 1 diabetes. Expressed TCRB transcripts were sequenced because the isolated RNA had all been reverse transcribed beforehand. The table came from immunoSEQ multiplex PCR; TCRdb's copy has only in-frame clones and leaves some out. Of around 340,000 clones listed, 8% are singletons. Material: central memory CD4+ T cells from blood. These receptors were obtained from a woman aged 18-29 years in good health.

The table lists this clone with a few counts. The chain joins TRBV18 to TRBJ2-7; 10 nucleotides match TRBD1. There are 14 residues in the CDR3. Trimming took 4 bases from V and 6 from J; bases not matched to a gene: 6. CDR1 is KGHSH, CDR2 LQKENI, per germline. This CDR3 reads CASSHRDRGSEQYF. In nucleotides, the CDR3 is TGTGCCAGCTCACACCGGGACAGGGGCTCCGAGCAGTACTTC.

Many counts were recorded for this clone. V and J are TRBV7-3 and TRBJ2-3, with a possible D match to TRBD2 (5 bases). The CDR3 sequence is 13 residues long. In germline, CDR1 is SGHTA, CDR2 FQGTGA. V was pared by 1 base and J by 10 bases, with 12 bases between. For the CDR3, the DNA is TGTGCCAGCAGCTTAAACTGGGAGAGGGCGCAGTATTTT. It yields the protein CASSLNWERAQYF.

This clone was observed a handful of times. The CDR3 coding sequence is TGTGCCAGCTCACCGGGCCGGCGGAGCGGGGAGCTGTTTTTT. It yields the protein CASSPGRRSGELFF. J is TRBJ2-2 and V is TRBV18; D not resolved. V was pared by 3 bases and J by 7 bases, with 12 bases between. This CDR3 spans 14 amino acids. Germline V gene data show CDR1 as KGHSH and CDR2 as LQKENI. The variable domain in full, with the rest retrieved from reference TRBV18 and TRBJ2-2, is NAGVMQNPRHLVRRRGQEARLRCSPMKGHSHVYWYRQLPEEGLKFMVYLQKENIIDESGMPKERFSAEFPKEGPSILRIQQVVRGDSAAYFCASSPGRRSGELFFGEGSRLTVL.

The chain uses TRBV25-1 and TRBJ2-2, with 7 bases matching TRBD1. This CDR3 is 14 amino acids long. The junction had 4 bases not matched to a gene; V was cut back by 5 bases and J by 4 bases. Germline values: CDR1 MGHDK, CDR2 SYGVNS. The CDR3 loop is CASSRDSSTGELFF. The CDR3 DNA sequence: TGTGCCAGCAGTAGGGACAGTTCCACCGGGGAGCTGTTTTTT.

This clone was recorded a few times. One end of the junction varies from germline; a read error may be responsible. The genes are TRBV10-3 and TRBJ2-5, with 7 nucleotides matching TRBD2. Germline V gives CDR1 ENHRY, CDR2 SYGVKD. The CDR3 loop spans 17 amino acids. This chain's CDR3 is CASSSSSWEGVMETQYF. The CDR3 coding sequence is TGTGCCAGCAGTTCCTCTTCGTGGGAGGGCGTAATGGAGACCCAGTACTTC.

The chain has TRBV5-4 and TRBJ2-3; tentatively, D is TRBD1 (6 bases). This CDR3 has 16 residues. The germline gives CDR1 SGHNT, CDR2 YYREEE (reference sequence). V shed 3 bases and J shed 2 bases, with 16 bases lying between them. The CDR3 protein is CASSYRSGQNTDTQYF. The DNA for the CDR3 is TGTGCCAGCAGCTACCGCTCCGGACAGAACACAGATACGCAGTATTTT.

The chain joins TRBV7-2 to TRBJ2-5; D possibly corresponds to TRBD1 (6 bases). Germline V gives CDR1 SGHTA, CDR2 FQGNSA. This CDR3 comprises 16 residues. V gave up 3 bases and J gave up 5 bases, with 19 bases separating them. The CDR3 sequence: CASSFPMRGSGETQYF. The CDR3 DNA is TGTGCCAGCAGCTTCCCAATGAGGGGGTCGGGGGAGACCCAGTACTTC.

In its sample, this clone was seen a few times. The chain employs TRBV14 and TRBJ2-3, with D possibly being TRBD2 (6 bases). Germline V lookup: CDR1 SGHDN, CDR2 FVKESK. CDR3 length equals 15 residues. Trimming took off 5 bases at V and 5 bases at J, with 17 bases between the two ends. CDR3 amino acids: CASSYLTSDGDTQYF. The CDR3 DNA follows: TGTGCCAGCAGCTACCTGACTAGTGATGGAGATACGCAGTATTTT. Looking up the rest from reference TRBV14 and TRBJ2-3 gives the full variable domain: EAGVTQFPSHSVIEKGQTVTLRCDPISGHDNLYWYRRVMGKEIKFLLHFVKESKQDESGMPNNRFLAERTGGTYSTLKVQPAELEDSGVYFCASSYLTSDGDTQYFGPGTRLTVL.

This rearrangement joins TRBV5-6 to TRBJ2-7, with D maybe TRBD2 (6 bases). The germline V and J ends were trimmed by 2 bases and 0 bases, with 12 bases remaining between them. CDR3 size: 15 residues. Looked up from germline, CDR1 is SGHDT and CDR2 is YYEEEE. The CDR3 is CASSFGAGSSYEQYF. DNA of the CDR3: TGTGCCAGCAGCTTTGGAGCGGGTTCCTCCTACGAGCAGTACTTC.

The genes are TRBV13 and TRBJ2-6; D is unclear. The CDR3 extends over 16 amino acids. The ends were cut back, 0 bases at V and 2 bases at J, with 8 bases in the middle. Germline CDR1 is PRHDT and CDR2 is FYEKMQ (reference sequence). This CDR3 is CASSLGRRAGANVLTF. CDR3 nucleotide sequence: TGTGCCAGCAGCTTAGGCCGTAGGGCTGGGGCCAACGTCCTGACTTTC.